The 23 T cell receptor beta chains presented below share a single source sample, sequenced in a study. TCRdb reanalysed the 5' RACE reads using MiXCR and keeps one entry per CDR3 protein. The sample shows tens of thousands of distinct CDR3 sequences, 15% to 20% of them seen only once. Sequencing was done on a sample of naive CD4+ T cells sorted from blood. Subset denoted: naive CD4+ T cells, CD4+CD45RA+CD25-. These receptors all stem from a female donor with breast cancer.

The rearrangement uses TRBV7-2 and TRBJ1-5; no definite D call. CDR3 size: 13 residues. CDR1 and CDR2 (germline): SGHTA, FQGNSA. Trimming left V 2 bases short and J 7 bases short, with 9 bases between. The CDR3 loop reads CASSLTGVQPQHF. The CDR3 nucleotides read TGTGCCAGCAGCTTAACGGGAGTCCAGCCCCAGCATTTT.

The sample holds a few counts of this clonotype. V is TRBV10-3 and J is TRBJ2-7; 8 bases agree with TRBD1. Unmatched junction bases numbered 7, after V lost 4 bases and J lost 2 bases. The CDR3 sequence is 15 residues long. From germline, CDR1 is ENHRY and CDR2 SYGVKD. The CDR3: CAISASGTGTYEQYF. DNA for the CDR3: TGTGCCATCAGTGCTTCGGGGACAGGCACCTACGAGCAGTACTTC.

V gene TRBV5-5 combines with J gene TRBJ1-1; 8 bases are a match to TRBD1. This CDR3 region has 17 residues. V was pared by 1 base and J by 4 bases, with 12 bases of the junction left unmatched. CDR1 is SGHKS, CDR2 YYEKEE, per germline (reference sequence). CDR3: CASSLYHRGGLGTEAFF. CDR3 sequence (DNA): TGTGCCAGCAGCTTGTACCACAGGGGGGGACTGGGCACTGAAGCTTTCTTT.

Worth noting for this clonotype: A much more abundant neighbour one base away suggests this may be a read error. V gene TRBV7-3 combines with J gene TRBJ2-6; 7 nucleotides agree with TRBD2. This CDR3 region has 14 residues. Germline CDR1 SGHTA, CDR2 FQGTGA. CDR3 in amino acids: CASSPLWGGNVLTF. CDR3 coding DNA: TGTGCCAGCAGCCCTTTATGGGGGGGCAACGTCCTGACTTTC.

This clonotype turned up a few times. V is TRBV5-1 and J is TRBJ2-3; 9 nucleotides match TRBD2. V lost 6 bases, J lost 5 bases, and 7 bases stayed unmatched. This CDR3 has 14 residues. Germline V gene data show CDR1 as SGHRS and CDR2 as YFSETQ. The CDR3 is CASKIAGARDTQYF. The CDR3 DNA follows: TGCGCCAGCAAAATAGCGGGGGCGCGAGATACGCAGTATTTT. Using reference TRBV5-1 and TRBJ2-3 for the parts outside the CDR3, the full variable domain is KAGVTQTPRYLIKTRGQQVTLSCSPISGHRSVSWYQQTPGQGLQFLFEYFSETQRNKGNFPGRFSGRQFSNSRSEMNVSTLELGDSALYLCASKIAGARDTQYFGPGTRLTVL.

This clonotype occurred a few times. This chain uses TRBV20-1 with TRBJ1-2, with D hard to call. CDR3 length: 15 amino acids. Germline V gene lookup returns CDR1 DFQATT and CDR2 SNEGSKA (reference sequence). CDR3 sequence: CSLSSPRGYGYGYTF. The CDR3 nucleotides read TGCAGCCTATCTAGCCCCAGAGGCTATGGCTATGGCTACACCTTC.

This clonotype was detected many times. The CDR3 loop reads CASSLRGYNEQFF. CDR3 in DNA: TGCGCCAGCAGCTTGAGGGGTTACAATGAGCAGTTCTTC. The gene calls are TRBV5-1 and TRBJ2-1; TRBD1 is a possible D gene (5 bases). The V end lost 1 base, the J end lost 4 bases, and 6 bases lay between the germline ends. Germline CDR1 SGHRS, CDR2 YFSETQ. There are 13 residues in the CDR3.

There are a few counts of this clonotype. The V call is TRBV20-1, the J call TRBJ2-5; D remains unclear. The CDR3 has 16 residues. Germline CDR1 DFQATT, CDR2 SNEGSKA (reference sequence). V was cut by 0 bases and J by 3 bases, with 17 bases left in between. CDR3 region: CSARDRVRQSEETQYF. In DNA form, the CDR3 reads TGCAGTGCTAGAGATCGGGTTAGGCAGAGCGAAGAGACCCAGTACTTC.

Many counts were recorded for this clonotype. The chain recombines TRBV29-1 with TRBJ2-5, with 12 bases matching TRBD1. This CDR3 spans 15 amino acids. Unmatched junction bases numbered 8, after V lost 5 bases and J lost 4 bases. The germline V gene has CDR1 SQVTM and CDR2 ANQGSEA. The CDR3 coding sequence is TGCAGCGTTACCGGGACAGGGGGCTTTAGAGAGACCCAGTACTTC. Amino acid sequence: CSVTGTGGFRETQYF.

This clonotype was observed a few times. This sequence joins TRBV9 and TRBJ2-1; 8 bases are shared with TRBD1. This CDR3 region has 15 residues. The germline gives CDR1 SGDLS, CDR2 YYNGEE. J was trimmed by 6 bases and V by 0 bases; bases with no gene match: 5. CDR3 sequence reads: CASSVDGQGLNEQFF. As DNA, the CDR3 is TGTGCCAGCAGCGTAGACGGACAGGGCCTCAATGAGCAGTTCTTC.

This clonotype was detected a few times. This chain joins TRBV29-1 and TRBJ2-1; perhaps TRBD1 as D (6 bases). In germline, CDR1 is SQVTM, CDR2 ANQGSEA. The CDR3 contains 14 residues. V shed 6 bases and J shed 10 bases, with 22 bases lying between them. The DNA of the CDR3 is TGCAGCGTCAATCAACCGGGACAATTTATGGAGCAGTTCTTC. It encodes CSVNQPGQFMEQFF.

The chain uses TRBV7-9 and TRBJ2-3; D perhaps matches TRBD1 (5 bases). This CDR3 spans 14 amino acids. The germline CDR1 and CDR2 sequences are SEHNR and FQNEAQ (reference sequence). Trimming shortened V by 3 bases and J by 2 bases, and 9 bases separated the two germline ends. CDR3 protein: CASSFDRVTDTQYF. DNA for the CDR3: TGTGCCAGCAGCTTCGACAGAGTCACAGATACGCAGTATTTT.

The chain employs TRBV5-1 and TRBJ2-1; D remains unclear. Germline V gives CDR1 SGHRS, CDR2 YFSETQ. This CDR3 region has 15 residues. Trimming took 0 bases from V and 0 from J, leaving 7 bases between them. DNA of the CDR3: TGCGCCAGCAGCTTGGGGCAGACCTCCTACAATGAGCAGTTCTTC. Residues: CASSLGQTSYNEQFF.

There are a few counts of this clonotype. The genes are TRBV5-1 and TRBJ1-1; D is unresolved. Germline loops: CDR1 SGHRS, CDR2 YFSETQ. CDR3 size: 13 residues. V was clipped by 1 base and J by 10 bases, with 14 bases between them. CDR3 amino acids: CASSLQDGEVAFF. In DNA form, the CDR3 reads TGCGCCAGCAGCTTGCAGGATGGGGAGGTAGCTTTCTTT.

The V and J genes are TRBV5-6 and TRBJ2-3; D is perhaps TRBD1 (7 bases). V shed 3 bases and J shed 4 bases, with 27 bases lying between them. The CDR3 is 19 residues long. The germline gives CDR1 SGHDT, CDR2 YYEEEE. DNA of the CDR3: TGTGCCAGCAGCTCTACGTGGAGGGGACAGAGAAGTAAGCCAGATACGCAGTATTTT. It translates to CASSSTWRGQRSKPDTQYF.

Details on this clonotype: Germline and junction disagree at one end, which may indicate a read error. This sequence joins TRBV25-1 and TRBJ1-2; TRBD1 matches at 7 bases. In germline, CDR1 is MGHDK, CDR2 SYGVNS. This CDR3 is 14 amino acids long. This CDR3 is CAISLTGVKNGYTF. DNA of the CDR3: TGTGCCATCAGTCTCACAGGGGTCAAGAATGGCTACACCTTC.

As regards this clonotype: Without the conserved terminal phenylalanine or tryptophan, this CDR3 likely stems from a read error. The V and J genes are TRBV4-3 and TRBJ1-2, with D perhaps TRBD1 (6 bases). Trimming took off 3 bases at V and 8 bases at J, with 13 bases between the two ends. Germline V lookup: CDR1 LGHNA, CDR2 YSLEER. There are 13 residues in the CDR3. The CDR3 bases are TGCGCCAGCAGCCACCCAACAGGGAGAGGCTACACCGTC. It codes for CASSHPTGRGYTV.

The rearrangement links TRBV5-5 to TRBJ2-2; tentative D call: TRBD1 (6 bases). The CDR3 runs 16 residues. Trimming removed 3 bases at V and 4 bases at J, with 16 bases between. Germline V gives CDR1 SGHKS, CDR2 YYEKEE (reference sequence). The CDR3 DNA reads TGTGCCAGCAGCTCAGCCAGGGGTAGGGTCACCGGGGAGCTGTTTTTT. The encoded protein is CASSSARGRVTGELFF.

Comments on this clonotype: This may come from a read error, since a much larger clone is one base off. The genes are TRBV6-2 or TRBV6-3 and TRBJ1-1; tentatively, D is TRBD1 (6 bases). The germline CDR1 and CDR2 sequences are MNHEY and SVGEGT. V dropped 9 bases and J dropped 3 bases, with 14 bases sitting between them. The CDR3 length is 13 residues. The CDR3 region has the DNA TGTGCCAGTAGGCCTAGGGGGGACACTGAAGCTTTCTTT. As protein: CASRPRGDTEAFF.

This clonotype was detected a few times. The rearrangement links TRBV6-2 or TRBV6-3 to TRBJ2-5; TRBD1 matches at 11 bases. J gave up 1 base and V 6 bases, and 4 bases lay outside the gene matches. Germline CDR1 is MNHEY and CDR2 is SVGEGT. The CDR3 sequence is 15 residues long. The CDR3 sequence is CASRDGTGGQETQYF. The CDR3 DNA follows: TGTGCCAGCAGGGACGGGACAGGGGGCCAAGAGACCCAGTACTTC.

The rearrangement joins TRBV5-1 to TRBJ1-3; D uncertain. This CDR3 has 16 amino acids. Germline assignment: CDR1 SGHRS and CDR2 YFSETQ. V lost 0 bases, J lost 0 bases, and 10 bases lay in between. The CDR3 here is CASSLEAVSSGNTIYF. The CDR3 DNA is TGCGCCAGCAGCTTGGAGGCGGTTAGCTCTGGAAACACCATATATTTT.

This clonotype was seen a few times. This chain connects TRBV7-2 to TRBJ2-2, with D hard to call. CDR1 SGHTA and CDR2 FQGNSA come from the germline V gene. This CDR3 region has 15 residues. The germline V and J ends were trimmed by 2 bases and 1 base, with 8 bases remaining between them. The CDR3, as DNA: TGTGCCAGCAGCTTACGTAGTCTGAACACCGGGGAGCTGTTTTTT. Protein: CASSLRSLNTGELFF.

This clonotype was seen at least ten times. The germline gene is not matched at one end of the junction; a read error may be the cause. The V call is TRBV3-1, the J call TRBJ2-5; the D is unclear. The CDR3 length is 12 residues. The germline V gene encodes CDR1 LGHDT and CDR2 YNNKEL (reference sequence). The DNA of the CDR3 is TGTGCCAGCAGCTCGAACGCGGCCTCATTCAACTTC. Translated, it gives CASSSNAASFNF.